Listed below are T cell receptor beta chains from one sample, sequenced in a study of cytomegalovirus exposure and HLA in healthy donors. Clones were read by immunoSEQ multiplex PCR, and TCRdb kept only the in-frame ones, dropping some. The top ten hold under 2% of the sample, which has 200,000 to 250,000 clones, about 70% seen once. Sequenced material: PBMCs. The receptors originated from a woman between 25 and 40 years old in good health and CMV-seronegative. Both conserved end residues are part of each CDR3. Each record gives: J gene, CDR3 length, D gene, clone size, V gene, CDR3 protein, CDR3 DNA. The D gene is left open where the match is weak. Clone size is not always given. Where it is, it says once, few, many or a class for expanded clones.

J: TRBJ1-1
length: 13
D: NA
size: once
V: TRBV9
CDR3: CASSVEHRTEAFF
DNA: TGTGCCAGCAGCGTAGAGCACAGGACTGAAGCTTTCTTT

J: TRBJ1-1
length: 15
D: NA
size: NA
V: TRBV5-8
CDR3: CASSWEAGIGTEAFF
DNA: TGTGCCAGCAGCTGGGAGGCGGGAATAGGGACTGAAGCTTTCTTT

J: TRBJ2-7
length: 14
D: NA
size: few
V: TRBV25-1
CDR3: CASSEGNSVNEQYF
DNA: TGTGCCAGCAGTGAAGGAAATAGCGTGAACGAGCAGTACTTC

J: TRBJ2-3
length: 15
D: TRBD2
size: few
V: TRBV9
CDR3: CASSVLAGVTDTQYF
DNA: TGTGCCAGCAGCGTGCTAGCGGGAGTTACAGATACGCAGTATTTT

J: TRBJ2-2
length: 16
D: TRBD2
size: NA
V: TRBV11-1
CDR3: CASSTTSGRSTGELFF
DNA: TGTGCCAGCAGCACAACTAGCGGGAGAAGCACCGGGGAGCTGTTTTTT

J: TRBJ1-3
length: 19
D: NA
size: NA
V: TRBV7-2
CDR3: CASSWRPGPGHDSGNTIYF
DNA: TGTGCCAGCAGTTGGAGGCCGGGCCCTGGGCATGACTCTGGAAACACCATATATTTT

J: TRBJ1-6
length: 16
D: TRBD1
size: few
V: TRBV23-1
CDR3: CASSHPGQGADSPLHF
DNA: TGCGCCAGCAGTCACCCCGGACAGGGGGCAGATTCACCCCTCCACTTT

J: TRBJ2-7
length: 14
D: NA
size: NA
V: TRBV7-9
CDR3: CASSLQGPSYEQYF
DNA: TGTGCCAGCAGCTTGCAGGGCCCCTCCTACGAGCAGTACTTC

J: TRBJ2-3
length: 20
D: NA
size: NA
V: TRBV4-2
CDR3: CASSQGGPARPGRRADTQYF
DNA: TGTGCCAGCAGCCAAGGGGGCCCAGCCCGACCGGGGCGGAGGGCAGATACGCAGTATTTT

J: TRBJ2-5
length: 14
D: NA
size: once
V: TRBV7-2
CDR3: CASSRFGGKETQYF
DNA: TGTGCCAGCAGCCGTTTTGGGGGGAAGGAGACCCAGTACTTC

J: TRBJ2-5
length: 15
D: TRBD2
size: NA
V: TRBV5-1
CDR3: CASSLLRGAGETQYF
DNA: TGCGCCAGCAGCTTGTTGCGGGGGGCGGGAGAGACCCAGTACTTC

J: TRBJ2-5
length: 18
D: NA
size: NA
V: TRBV29-1
CDR3: CSVGPPIATTLLEETQYF
DNA: TGCAGCGTTGGGCCGCCCATTGCGACTACACTTCTGGAGGAGACCCAGTACTTC

J: TRBJ1-5
length: 16
D: TRBD1
size: few
V: TRBV7-9
CDR3: CASSFPRQGALGPQHF
DNA: TGTGCCAGCAGCTTTCCCAGACAGGGGGCGTTAGGGCCCCAGCATTTT

J: TRBJ1-5
length: 13
D: NA
size: NA
V: TRBV5-1
CDR3: CASSFLSNQPQHF
DNA: TGCGCCAGCAGCTTTTTAAGCAATCAGCCCCAGCATTTT

J: TRBJ1-1
length: 15
D: NA
size: NA
V: TRBV5-4
CDR3: CASSLVGEAQVEAFF
DNA: TGTGCCAGCAGCTTGGTTGGGGAGGCCCAAGTCGAAGCTTTCTTT

J: TRBJ2-7
length: 17
D: NA
size: few
V: TRBV9
CDR3: CASRYEGREIYLYEQYF
DNA: TGTGCCAGCAGGTACGAAGGTCGGGAAATCTATCTCTACGAGCAGTACTTC

J: TRBJ1-2
length: 17
D: TRBD1
size: once
V: TRBV18
CDR3: CASSPPATGAINYGYTF
DNA: TGTGCCAGCTCACCACCTGCGACAGGGGCCATTAACTATGGCTACACCTTC

J: TRBJ1-6
length: 15
D: TRBD1
size: few
V: TRBV19
CDR3: CASRSRQGDSSPLHF
DNA: TGTGCCAGTAGAAGCAGACAGGGGGATAGTTCACCCCTCCACTTT

J: TRBJ2-2
length: 14
D: TRBD1
size: once
V: TRBV6-5
CDR3: CASSDRVGIGELFF
DNA: TGTGCCAGCAGTGACAGGGTGGGAATCGGGGAGCTGTTTTTT

J: TRBJ1-1
length: 15
D: NA
size: NA
V: TRBV6-5
CDR3: CASSYWAGEGTEAFF
DNA: TGTGCCAGCAGTTACTGGGCGGGGGAAGGGACTGAAGCTTTCTTT

J: TRBJ2-3
length: 15
D: NA
size: once
V: TRBV6-1
CDR3: CASSPLSSSTDTQYF
DNA: TGTGCCAGCAGTCCGCTAAGCTCTAGCACAGATACGCAGTATTTT

J: TRBJ1-2
length: 13
D: TRBD1
size: NA
V: TRBV28
CDR3: CASSERDRLGYTF
DNA: TGTGCCAGCAGTGAAAGGGACAGGCTCGGCTACACCTTC

J: TRBJ1-1
length: 13
D: NA
size: NA
V: TRBV11-3
CDR3: CASSSPGGTEAFF
DNA: TGTGCCAGCAGCTCCCCGGGAGGCACTGAAGCTTTCTTT

J: TRBJ2-1
length: 15
D: TRBD2
size: few
V: TRBV9
CDR3: CASSVGTSGYNEQFF
DNA: TGTGCCAGCAGCGTAGGGACTAGCGGGTACAATGAGCAGTTCTTC

J: TRBJ1-5
length: 9
D: NA
size: NA
V: TRBV6-5
CDR3: CASSEDKHF
DNA: TGTGCCAGCAGTGAGGACAAGCATTTT

J: TRBJ1-2
length: 16
D: NA
size: NA
V: TRBV4-1
CDR3: CASSQDLWTEPYGYTF
DNA: TGCGCCAGCAGCCAAGATTTATGGACAGAACCCTATGGCTACACCTTC

J: TRBJ2-7
length: 15
D: NA
size: NA
V: TRBV6-5
CDR3: CASSYSRDKYYEQYF
DNA: TGTGCCAGCAGTTACAGCCGGGACAAGTACTACGAGCAGTACTTC